One and the same sample provided the 31 T cell receptor beta chains below, sequenced in a study of blood T cell repertoires in COVID-19. Clones were read by immunoSEQ multiplex PCR, and TCRdb kept only the in-frame ones, dropping some. The sample has over 120,000 clones; approximately 84% are singletons. The specimen sequenced was peripheral blood. These receptors all come from an older woman with acute or convalescent COVID-19.

The chain links TRBV6-5 to TRBJ1-1, with 10 positions matching TRBD1. The CDR3 has 13 amino acids. Germline V gives CDR1 MNHEY, CDR2 SVGAGI. V dropped 5 bases and J dropped 7; count of bases not matched to a gene: 4. CDR3 loop: CASSLDRGGEAFF. The DNA of the CDR3 is TGTGCCAGCAGTCTGGACAGGGGGGGTGAAGCTTTCTTT.

This rearrangement joins TRBV29-1 to TRBJ1-1; D remains ambiguous. This CDR3 contains 12 residues. Germline values: CDR1 SQVTM, CDR2 ANQGSEA. Trimming took off 2 bases at V and 4 bases at J, with 8 bases between the two ends. This CDR3 is CSVEQRGTEAFF. The CDR3 DNA is TGCAGCGTTGAACAGCGCGGCACTGAAGCTTTCTTT.

The chain recombines TRBV6-5 with TRBJ2-3; D is perhaps TRBD1 (7 bases). Germline CDR1 MNHEY, CDR2 SVGAGI. The CDR3 has 15 residues. Trimming pared 1 base from V and 4 bases from J, leaving 12 bases between. The CDR3 DNA reads TGTGCCAGCAGTTACTGGAGGGGGCGCGCAGATACGCAGTATTTT. Amino acids: CASSYWRGRADTQYF.

The rearrangement links TRBV11-2 to TRBJ2-7; 9 bases map to TRBD1. The germline V gene encodes CDR1 SGHAT and CDR2 FQNNGV. Losses at the gene ends were 5 bases for V and 4 bases for J; bases not matched to a gene: 6. This CDR3 is 14 amino acids long. In nucleotides, the CDR3 is TGTGCCAGCAGCCTCTACAGGGGGCAATACGAGCAGTACTTC. Translating it yields CASSLYRGQYEQYF.

This clone showed up just once. V usage is TRBV7-9 and J usage is TRBJ1-2, with D uncertain. CDR3 size: 13 residues. The V gene's germline CDR1 is SEHNR and CDR2 FQNEAQ (reference sequence). V lost 1 base and J 3 bases, leaving 6 bases between the germline ends. CDR3 sequence: CASSLGRDYGYTF. CDR3 nucleotides: TGTGCCAGCAGCTTAGGTCGAGACTATGGCTACACCTTC.

Many counts were recorded for this clone. The chain joins TRBV19 to TRBJ1-1; D gene uncertain. Trimming took 3 bases from V and 10 from J, leaving 12 bases between them. In germline, CDR1 is LNHDA, CDR2 SQIVND (reference sequence). The CDR3 has 12 amino acids. CDR3 nucleotides: TGTGCCAGTAGTATGGGTTCGGGGAGAGCTTTCTTT. Amino acids: CASSMGSGRAFF.

The chain joins TRBV7-2 to TRBJ2-7; TRBD2 agrees at 10 bases. Trimming removed 4 bases from V and 5 bases from J; junction bases left unmatched: 5. CDR1 and CDR2 from the germline V gene are SGHTA and FQGNSA. There are 14 residues in the CDR3. CDR3 bases: TGTGCCAGCAGCTCCGATAGCGGGAGGAACGAGCAGTACTTC. This sequence encodes CASSSDSGRNEQYF.

The rearrangement uses TRBV9 and TRBJ2-5; 10 nucleotides align to TRBD1. The V and J ends lost 6 bases and 3 bases, in that order; junction bases with no gene match: 5. Germline V gives CDR1 SGDLS, CDR2 YYNGEE. This CDR3 is built from 14 residues. The CDR3 DNA reads TGTGCCAGCAATCGGGACAGGGGCGAAGAGACCCAGTACTTC. This translates into CASNRDRGEETQYF.

The V and J genes are TRBV28 and TRBJ2-1, with a weak D call TRBD2 (5 bases). In germline, CDR1 is MDHEN, CDR2 SYDVKM. This CDR3 spans 17 amino acids. Trimming left V 3 bases short and J 4 bases short, with 19 bases between. The CDR3 sequence is CASSFPPLGSYYNEQFF. CDR3 nucleotide sequence: TGTGCCAGCAGTTTCCCCCCGCTTGGGAGTTATTACAATGAGCAGTTCTTC.

The chain recombines TRBV5-1 with TRBJ1-2; no definite D call. This CDR3 is built from 12 residues. The germline V gene encodes CDR1 SGHRS and CDR2 YFSETQ. V shed 0 bases and J shed 8 bases, with 8 bases lying between them. The DNA for the CDR3 is TGCGCCAGCAGCTTGGCCGGGGAGGGCTACACCTTC. Translated: CASSLAGEGYTF. Full variable domain (rest looked up from reference TRBV5-1 and TRBJ1-2): KAGVTQTPRYLIKTRGQQVTLSCSPISGHRSVSWYQQTPGQGLQFLFEYFSETQRNKGNFPGRFSGRQFSNSRSEMNVSTLELGDSALYLCASSLAGEGYTFGSGTRLTVV.

This chain uses TRBV30 with TRBJ2-7; 11 bases map to TRBD2. Germline CDR1 and CDR2: GTSNPN and SVGIG (reference sequence). The CDR3 is 13 amino acids. The trim removed 5 bases at V and 3 bases at J, leaving 3 bases unmatched. In DNA, the CDR3 is TGTGCCTGGCAAACTAGCGGGAGCTACGAGCAGTACTTC. The encoded protein is CAWQTSGSYEQYF.

The rearrangement joins TRBV28 to TRBJ1-2, with D tentatively TRBD1 (6 bases). The CDR3 sequence is 13 residues long. Germline-derived CDR1 and CDR2 are MDHEN and SYDVKM. V lost 4 bases and J 7 bases, leaving 13 bases between the germline ends. The CDR3 loop reads CASSSGRGAGYTF. CDR3 DNA: TGTGCCAGCAGTTCTGGACGGGGGGCTGGCTACACCTTC.

The chain carries TRBV19 and TRBJ2-7, with D tentatively TRBD2 (6 bases). CDR1 and CDR2 from the germline V gene are LNHDA and SQIVND (reference sequence). This CDR3 region has 15 residues. V was shortened by 1 base and J by 2 bases, with 12 bases between the two germline ends. CDR3 coding DNA: TGTGCCAGTAGTATAGCGGGGACTGAAGCCTACGAGCAGTACTTC. Translation: CASSIAGTEAYEQYF.

The sample holds a few counts of this clone. CDR3: CASSFVGQGNQPQHF. For the CDR3, the DNA is TGTGCCAGCAGCTTCGTTGGACAGGGGAATCAGCCCCAGCATTTT. The rearrangement uses TRBV5-8 and TRBJ1-5, with TRBD1 matching over 9 bases. Germline loops: CDR1 SGHTS, CDR2 YDEGEE. J lost 4 bases, V lost 2 bases, and 4 bases had no gene match. The CDR3 runs 15 residues.

J is TRBJ2-3 and V is TRBV3-1 (or the pseudogene TRBV3-2); D might be TRBD2 (5 bases). The CDR3 runs to 16 residues. Per the germline V gene, CDR1 is LGHDT and CDR2 is YNNKEL (reference sequence). With 0 bases removed from V and 2 bases from J, the gap between germline ends came to 12 bases. The CDR3 coding sequence is TGTGCCAGCAGCCAAGAACTAGGCTCCTCCACAGATACGCAGTATTTT. This codes for CASSQELGSSTDTQYF.

The chain is built from TRBV6-2 or TRBV6-3 and TRBJ2-7; 8 bases are a match to TRBD1. The CDR3 is made up of 16 amino acids. CDR1 is MNHEY and CDR2 is SVGEGT in the germline V gene. J lost 4 bases, V lost 0 bases, and 8 bases had no gene match. Here the CDR3 reads CASSYSRQGATYEQYF. CDR3 in DNA: TGTGCCAGCAGTTACTCGAGGCAGGGGGCAACGTACGAGCAGTACTTC.

The rearrangement links TRBV6-5 to TRBJ1-2; D gene unclear. The CDR3 covers 14 residues. CDR1 is MNHEY, CDR2 SVGAGI, per germline. The ends were cut back, 0 bases at V and 4 bases at J, with 9 bases in the middle. The CDR3 spells CASSYSIPVYGYTF. In DNA, the CDR3 is TGTGCCAGCAGTTACTCGATCCCAGTCTATGGCTACACCTTC.

The chain is built from TRBV2 and TRBJ1-1, with no clear D. The germline CDR1 and CDR2 sequences are SNHLY and FYNNEI. The CDR3 is 15 amino acids. Trimming stripped 0 bases from V and 0 bases from J, with 8 bases between. The CDR3 nucleotides are TGTGCCAGCAGTGAAGCGCCAGACTTGAACACTGAAGCTTTCTTT. Residues: CASSEAPDLNTEAFF.

This sequence joins TRBV6-5 and TRBJ1-1; TRBD1 might be the D (5 bases). V dropped 8 bases and J dropped 5 bases, with 15 bases sitting between them. The CDR3 runs to 13 residues. The germline V gene has CDR1 MNHEY and CDR2 SVGAGI. This CDR3 reads CASQYRGWTEAFF. CDR3 nucleotide sequence: TGTGCCAGCCAATACCGGGGGTGGACTGAAGCTTTCTTT.

The CDR3 loop is CAISGGQTRRELFF. CDR3 sequence (DNA): TGTGCCATCAGTGGGGGACAGACTCGGAGGGAGCTGTTTTTT. This sequence joins TRBV10-3 and TRBJ2-2, with 7 bases lining up with TRBD1. The CDR3 spans 14 residues. Germline CDR1 is ENHRY and CDR2 is SYGVKD. J was trimmed by 9 bases and V by 4 bases; bases with no gene match: 8.

The J gene is TRBJ2-2, the V gene TRBV5-1; tentatively, D is TRBD2 (5 bases). Germline lookup yields CDR1 SGHRS and CDR2 YFSETQ. The V end was cut by 2 bases, the J end by 2 bases, with 13 bases between. This CDR3 comprises 16 residues. The CDR3 spells CASSLDPSPNTGELFF. As DNA, the CDR3 is TGCGCCAGCAGCTTAGATCCTAGCCCTAACACCGGGGAGCTGTTTTTT.

The gene calls are TRBV7-8 and TRBJ1-3, with D hard to call. The CDR3 length is 15 residues. V lost 1 base to trimming and J lost 0 bases, with 7 bases between them. Germline loops: CDR1 SGHVS, CDR2 FQNEAQ. CDR3 sequence: CASSLVLSSGNTIYF. CDR3 bases: TGTGCCAGCAGCTTAGTACTTAGCTCTGGAAACACCATATATTTT.

This chain connects TRBV24-1 to TRBJ2-2; TRBD1 matches at 7 bases. Germline lookup yields CDR1 KGHDR and CDR2 SFDVKD. The CDR3 covers 14 residues. The ends lost 4 bases at V and 5 bases at J; junction bases unmatched: 3. The CDR3: CATSETGKTGELFF. CDR3 nucleotides: TGTGCCACCAGTGAGACAGGGAAAACCGGGGAGCTGTTTTTT.

The V and J genes are TRBV5-4 and TRBJ2-1, with TRBD2 matching 12 bases. Germline V lookup: CDR1 SGHNT, CDR2 YYREEE (reference sequence). V dropped 4 bases and J dropped 5; count of bases not matched to a gene: 7. The CDR3 sequence is 16 residues long. The CDR3 region is CASSHTLAGGDNEQFF. DNA for the CDR3: TGTGCCAGCAGCCATACACTAGCGGGAGGTGACAATGAGCAGTTCTTC.

The chain links TRBV29-1 to TRBJ1-4, with 9 nucleotides matching TRBD1. CDR1 and CDR2 (germline): SQVTM, ANQGSEA. J gave up 10 bases and V 6 bases, and 18 bases lay outside the gene matches. The CDR3 is made up of 16 amino acids. CDR3 DNA sequence: TGCAGCGTGAGATCCAACCACAGGGGGCAAGGCGGAAAACTGTTTTTT. Translating gives CSVRSNHRGQGGKLFF.

The rearrangement joins TRBV11-2 to TRBJ2-3; D unclear. Germline CDR1 reads SGHAT; CDR2 reads FQNNGV. The V end was cut by 5 bases, the J end by 0 bases, with 12 bases between. The CDR3 totals 15 residues. The CDR3 nucleotides are TGTGCCAGCAGCCTTCTAGAAGCTAGCACAGATACGCAGTATTTT. Its translation is CASSLLEASTDTQYF.

The chain couples TRBV30 to TRBJ1-3; 7 positions match TRBD1. From germline, CDR1 is GTSNPN and CDR2 SVGIG (reference sequence). With V trimmed by 0 bases and J by 4 bases, 12 bases remained unmatched. The CDR3 contains 17 residues. The CDR3 DNA follows: TGTGCCTGGAGTGTTACCCCGACAGGGTCAGGAGGAAACACCATATATTTT. Translation gives CAWSVTPTGSGGNTIYF.

V is TRBV7-9 and J is TRBJ2-3; TRBD2 is a possible D gene (5 bases). The V gene lost 2 bases and the J gene lost 6 bases, with 15 bases spanning the gap. The CDR3 is made up of 15 amino acids. Germline CDR1 is SEHNR and CDR2 is FQNEAQ (reference sequence). CDR3 sequence: CASSLQSGSRDTQYF. The CDR3 DNA reads as TGTGCCAGCAGCTTACAGAGCGGTAGTAGGGATACGCAGTATTTT.

The CDR3 DNA reads as TGTGCCAGCAGTTCCACGTGGACAGGGGGCTACAATGAGCAGTTCTTC. Translating it yields CASSSTWTGGYNEQFF. The chain joins TRBV6-6 to TRBJ2-1; 10 nucleotides align to TRBD1. The V and J ends lost 4 bases and 3 bases, in that order; junction bases with no gene match: 6. Germline assignment: CDR1 MNHNY and CDR2 SVGAGI (reference sequence). This CDR3 has 16 amino acids.

This clone was seen a handful of times. J is TRBJ1-6 and V is TRBV28, with a weak D call TRBD1 (5 bases). V lost 7 bases to trimming and J lost 0 bases, with 19 bases between them. The germline V gene encodes CDR1 MDHEN and CDR2 SYDVKM. The CDR3 runs 18 residues. The CDR3 protein is CASTPLQAGRSYNSPLHF. CDR3 coding DNA: TGTGCCAGCACCCCCCTACAGGCAGGCCGCTCCTATAATTCACCCCTCCACTTT.

This chain connects TRBV6-5 to TRBJ1-2; D is ambiguous. Germline V gene lookup returns CDR1 MNHEY and CDR2 SVGAGI. V shed 6 bases and J shed 8 bases, with 13 bases lying between them. The CDR3 consists of 12 residues. The CDR3 sequence is CASRPGGRGYTF. The CDR3 coding sequence is TGTGCCAGCAGGCCAGGTGGAAGGGGCTACACCTTC.